The clone carrying this T cell receptor beta chain has more than one count but fewer than ten. Antigen unknown. This entry comes from a study of T-cell memory formation after mild COVID-19. Overall study: Largely, the TCR clusters proved donor specific. Study-wide results and limits: A second wave of clones peaked on day 37, and their SARS-CoV-2 specificity went unconfirmed. Researchers found some responding clones in pre-infection memory, a sign that cross-reactive memory joined.

Constant-segment primers were used for 5'RACE, and the resulting TCR alpha and TCR beta cDNA libraries carried sample barcodes and UMIs. TCRdb independently ran MiXCR on the 5' RACE reads; one entry per CDR3 protein. This sample has a few hundred thousand distinct CDR3 sequences, with roughly 21% found just once. The receptor's source is an adult woman who had mild COVID-19 (a few samples of this study predate the infection). Cell type and time point are not known. The sequenced material came from PBMCs or a T cell subset sorted from them (not recorded which).

DNA of the CDR3: TGTGCCAGCAGGGGGTGGAACACCGGGGAGCTGTTTTTT. This sequence encodes CASRGWNTGELFF. This rearrangement joins TRBV2 to TRBJ2-2; unclear D gene. Trimming cost V 6 bases and J 1 base, with 6 bases left between them. This CDR3 has 13 amino acids. In germline, CDR1 is SNHLY, CDR2 FYNNEI. Drawing the rest from reference TRBV2 and TRBJ2-2, the complete variable domain is EPEVTQTPSHQVTQMGQEVILRCVPISNHLYFYWYRQILGQKVEFLVSFYNNEISEKSEIFDDQFSVERPDGSNFTLKIRSTKLEDSAMYFCASRGWNTGELFFGEGSRLTVL.